This record concerns one TCR beta chain sequence. Germline V gene data show CDR1 as MDHEN and CDR2 as SYDVKM. This CDR3 spans 12 amino acids. Trimming pared 5 bases from V and 3 bases from J, leaving 8 bases between. Self-reported history from a screening survey and questionnaire set each donor's cohort. This sample was included in a study of blood T cell repertoires in COVID-19. Methods used by the authors: From reference gene primer amplification, estimates of nucleated cell counts were derived. The table came from immunoSEQ multiplex PCR; TCRdb's copy has only in-frame clones and leaves some out. The V and J calls and clone size are taken from that table; D and trimming were inferred from the DNA. The table lists some 250,000 clones, approximately 85% of them singletons.

The sample was PBMCs or T cells enriched from blood (not recorded which). The TCR originated in a woman in her 50s who had recovered from COVID-19. The chain has TRBV28 and TRBJ2-7; D perhaps matches TRBD1 (6 bases). The CDR3 loop reads CASSQQGYEQYF. The CDR3 DNA reads TGTGCCAGCAGTCAACAGGGCTACGAGCAGTACTTC.